This is a list of T cell receptor beta chains from one sample in a study of T-cell memory formation after mild COVID-19. TCRdb itself ran the 5' RACE reads through MiXCR, one entry per CDR3 protein. The sample lists 140,000 to 150,000 distinct CDR3 sequences, 15% to 20% occurring once. The sequencing input was PBMCs or a T cell subset sorted from them (not recorded which). These receptors were taken from an adult woman who had mild COVID-19 (a few samples of this study predate the infection). Cell type and time point are not known. Both conserved end residues are part of each CDR3. A D gene is named only where the DNA matches it firmly. A row's size may be missing; if present it is once, few, many or a size class.

>NA|TRBV24-1|NA|TRBJ2-3
TGTGCCACCAGTGACCCTGGACACGCAACAGATACGCAGTATTTT
CATSDPGHATDTQYF
>few|TRBV7-6|TRBD2|TRBJ2-2
TGTGCCAGCAGCCCCAGTGCAGCGGGAGAGGACACCGGGGAGCTGTTTTTT
CASSPSAAGEDTGELFF
>NA|TRBV20-1|TRBD1|TRBJ2-7
TGCAGTGCTAGTTTTCCAGGGGGCTTCTACGAGCAGTACTTC
CSASFPGGFYEQYF
>few|TRBV12-3/TRBV12-4|NA|TRBJ2-3
TGTGCCAGCAGTGACGGACACCGCACAGATACGCAGTATTTT
CASSDGHRTDTQYF
>NA|TRBV4-2|NA|TRBJ1-2
TGTGCCAGCAGCCAAGATAACAGGGAGGGCTATGGCTACACCTTC
CASSQDNREGYGYTF
>NA|TRBV20-1|NA|TRBJ2-3
TGCAGTGCTAGTATACCAGTTAGCACAGATACGCAGTATTTT
CSASIPVSTDTQYF
>NA|TRBV4-3|NA|TRBJ1-1
TGCGCCAGCAGCCAGAGGGACTTTTTAAGTAATGAAGCTTTCTTT
CASSQRDFLSNEAFF
>few|TRBV5-5|NA|TRBJ2-1
TGTGCCAGCAGCCCTGACAGGAGCTCCTACAATGAGCAGTTCTTC
CASSPDRSSYNEQFF
>NA|TRBV5-1|TRBD1|TRBJ2-3
TGCGCCAGCAGCCCGACAGGGGTCACAGATACGCAGTATTTT
CASSPTGVTDTQYF
>few|TRBV19|NA|TRBJ1-2
TGTGCCAGTAGGGAGGACAGCTCTAACTATGGCTACACCTTC
CASREDSSNYGYTF
>NA|TRBV2|NA|TRBJ2-3
TGTGCCAGCAGTGCCGACGGACCCCGCACAGATACGCAGTATTTT
CASSADGPRTDTQYF
>NA|TRBV7-9|NA|TRBJ2-1
TGTGCCAGCAGTCTTCTTGGTTCGGATGAGCAGTTCTTC
CASSLLGSDEQFF
>NA|TRBV20-1|NA|TRBJ2-2
TGCAGTGCTCCAGCGGGTCTCCAAAACACCGGGGAGCTGTTTTTT
CSAPAGLQNTGELFF
>many|TRBV4-2|TRBD1|TRBJ2-7
TGTGCCAGCAGCCAAGACCGACAGGGCTACGAGCAGTACTTC
CASSQDRQGYEQYF
>many|TRBV5-1|TRBD1|TRBJ1-6
TGCGCCAGCAGCACGGGACAGAATAATTCACCCCTCCACTTT
CASSTGQNNSPLHF
>many|TRBV5-5|NA|TRBJ2-7
TGTGCCAGCAGCTTCAGCTCCTACGAGCAGTACTTC
CASSFSSYEQYF
>few|TRBV6-5|TRBD1|TRBJ1-1
TGTGCCAGCAGCGGGGACAGGGCGAACACTGAAGCTTTCTTT
CASSGDRANTEAFF
>few|TRBV14|TRBD2|TRBJ2-7
TGTGCCAGCAGCCCCGGGACTAGGGTCTCCGAGCAGTACTTC
CASSPGTRVSEQYF
>NA|TRBV5-1|NA|TRBJ1-1
TGCGCCAGCAGCTCCGACATCTCGAACACTGAAGCTTTCTTT
CASSSDISNTEAFF
>few|TRBV7-6|NA|TRBJ2-1
TGTGCCAGCAGCTTAGCCCCTAGAGAGCAGTTCTTC
CASSLAPREQFF
>NA|TRBV19|NA|TRBJ1-1
TGTGCCAGTAGTATCTATATGGGGGGTCGGAACACTGAAGCTTTCTTT
CASSIYMGGRNTEAFF
>NA|TRBV24-1|NA|TRBJ2-1
TGTGCCACCAGTGACCCGACTAGCTCCTACAATGAGCAGTTCTTC
CATSDPTSSYNEQFF
>few|TRBV12-3/TRBV12-4|NA|TRBJ1-1
TGTGCCAGCAGTTCGGCCTGGACGGGGAACACTGAAGCTTTCTTT
CASSSAWTGNTEAFF
>NA|TRBV27|NA|TRBJ2-7
TGTGCCAGCAGTTTATCTGGGGTGGGACTGTACGAGCAGTACTTC
CASSLSGVGLYEQYF
>few|TRBV12-3/TRBV12-4|TRBD1|TRBJ1-1
TGTGCCAGCAGTCTTCCGGGACAGGGGGCGATGAACACTGAAGCTTTCTTT
CASSLPGQGAMNTEAFF
>NA|TRBV5-1|NA|TRBJ2-5
TGCGCCAGCACACCCGGGGGTAGCAGGGAGACCCAGTACTTC
CASTPGGSRETQYF
>NA|TRBV3-1|NA|TRBJ2-7
TGTGCCAGCAGCCATCCCTTGGCAAGGGACGAGCAGTACTTC
CASSHPLARDEQYF
>few|TRBV7-3|NA|TRBJ2-2
TGTGCCAGCAGTCGGTCCTATCTTCCCGGGGAGCTGTTTTTT
CASSRSYLPGELFF
>NA|TRBV6-5|NA|TRBJ2-3
TGTGCCAGCAGTTACAAGGTGGACCTTAGCACAGATACGCAGTATTTT
CASSYKVDLSTDTQYF
>NA|TRBV12-3/TRBV12-4|TRBD2|TRBJ2-3
TGTGCCAGCACCGGACTAGCAACAGATACGCAGTATTTT
CASTGLATDTQYF
>NA|TRBV20-1|TRBD1|TRBJ2-7
TGCAGTGCAACCAGGGACAGGTCCCCCTACGAGCAGTACTTC
CSATRDRSPYEQYF
>NA|TRBV2|NA|TRBJ1-1
TGTGCCAGCAGTGGGGCAGGCCGTAGGACTGAAGCTTTCTTT
CASSGAGRRTEAFF
>NA|TRBV6-1|TRBD1|TRBJ2-7
TGTGCCAGCAGTAACTCCGGGACAGTCTACGAGCAGTACTTC
CASSNSGTVYEQYF
>NA|TRBV7-9|NA|TRBJ2-7
TGTGCCAGCCTTTTGACAGGCCCCTCCTACGAGCAGTACTTC
CASLLTGPSYEQYF
>few|TRBV9|NA|TRBJ1-2
TGTGCCAGCAGCCCTCTTGCGATCAGGCCGGATGGCTACACCTTC
CASSPLAIRPDGYTF
>NA|TRBV5-1|NA|TRBJ2-7
TGCGCCAGCAGCCAAGCGGGTACGATTTACGAGCAGTACTTC
CASSQAGTIYEQYF
>few|TRBV5-6|NA|TRBJ2-7
TGTGCCAGCAGCTCCGTTCGCGGGCCCTCCTACGAGCAGTACTTC
CASSSVRGPSYEQYF
>NA|TRBV12-3/TRBV12-4|NA|TRBJ2-1
TGTGCCAGCAGTTTAGCGGGTGGAATAGCGAACAATGAGCAGTTCTTC
CASSLAGGIANNEQFF
>NA|TRBV12-3/TRBV12-4|NA|TRBJ2-5
TGTGCCAGCAGGTTGGGTCCTAAGGGGCCGGGAGACTTC
CASRLGPKGPGDF
>NA|TRBV29-1|NA|TRBJ2-7
TGCAGCGTCACGACAGGCTCCTACGAGCAGTACTTC
CSVTTGSYEQYF
>NA|TRBV20-1|TRBD2|TRBJ2-3
TGCAGTGCTAGAGATGGGGCGGGAGGGCCAGATACGCAGTATTTT
CSARDGAGGPDTQYF
>few|TRBV18|TRBD1|TRBJ2-2
TGTGCCAGCTCACCACAGGGGGCTCTATCCGGGGAGCTGTTTTTT
CASSPQGALSGELFF
>few|TRBV14|NA|TRBJ2-5
TGTGCCAGCAGCCAAGGACGCCAAGGGACCCAGTACTTC
CASSQGRQGTQYF
>NA|TRBV7-8|NA|TRBJ1-1
TGTGCCAGCAGCTTAGGTATAGGGATGGCTTTCTTT
CASSLGIGMAFF
>many|TRBV12-3/TRBV12-4|NA|TRBJ2-3
TGTGCCAGCAGTTGGGGCGGGGGCACAGATACGCAGTATTTT
CASSWGGGTDTQYF